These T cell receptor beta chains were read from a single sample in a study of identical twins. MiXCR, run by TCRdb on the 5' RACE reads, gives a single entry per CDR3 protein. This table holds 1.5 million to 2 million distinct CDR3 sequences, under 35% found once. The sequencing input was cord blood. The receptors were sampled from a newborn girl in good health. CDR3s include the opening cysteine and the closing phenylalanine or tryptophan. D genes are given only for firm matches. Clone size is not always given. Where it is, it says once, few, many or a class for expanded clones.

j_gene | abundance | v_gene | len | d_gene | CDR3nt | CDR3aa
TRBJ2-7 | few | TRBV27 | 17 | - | TGTGCCAGCAGTTTATGGGCAGTGGAGGGAGTGCCCCACGAGCAGTACTTC | CASSLWAVEGVPHEQYF
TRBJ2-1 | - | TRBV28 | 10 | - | TGTGCCAGCAGTGAAATTGAGCAGTTCTTC | CASSEIEQFF
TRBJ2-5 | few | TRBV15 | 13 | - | TGTGCCACCAGCAGATTGTACCAAGAGACCCAGTACTTC | CATSRLYQETQYF
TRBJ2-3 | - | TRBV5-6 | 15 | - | TGTGCCAGCAGCCCCGGGACTTTCTTCACAGATACGCAGTATTTT | CASSPGTFFTDTQYF
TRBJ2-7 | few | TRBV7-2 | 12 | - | TGTGCCAGCAGCGCGACCTTCGGCGAGCAGTACTTC | CASSATFGEQYF
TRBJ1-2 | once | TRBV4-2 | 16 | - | TGTGCCAGCAGCCAAGAGACGGATAGACCTAACTATGGCTACACCTTC | CASSQETDRPNYGYTF
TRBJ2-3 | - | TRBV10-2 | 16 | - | TGCGCCAGCAGTGAGTCGGGGGTCCGTGGCACAGATACGCAGTATTTT | CASSESGVRGTDTQYF
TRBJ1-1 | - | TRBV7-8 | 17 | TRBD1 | TGTGCCAGCAGCTTAGCAGGGACAGGGGTCGTGAACACTAAAGCTTTCTTT | CASSLAGTGVVNTKAFF
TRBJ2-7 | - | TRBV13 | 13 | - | TGTGCCAGCGTGGGAGGAAGAGACTACGAGCAGTACTTC | CASVGGRDYEQYF
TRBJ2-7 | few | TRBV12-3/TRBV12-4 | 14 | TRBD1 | TGTGCCAGCAGTCCCGGGACAGCTACCTACGAGCAGTACTTC | CASSPGTATYEQYF
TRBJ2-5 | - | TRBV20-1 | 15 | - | TGCAGTGCTAAAAGTCTAGGCCTAGCCGACAATGAGCAGTACTTC | CSAKSLGLADNEQYF
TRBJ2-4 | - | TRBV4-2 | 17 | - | TGTGCCAGCAGCCAAGATCGCTCCCTGCCGGGTTGGAACATTCAGTACTTC | CASSQDRSLPGWNIQYF
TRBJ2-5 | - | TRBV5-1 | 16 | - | TGCGCCAGCAGCTTAGAAGGGCAGAGCTCCTACAATGAGCAGTACTTC | CASSLEGQSSYNEQYF
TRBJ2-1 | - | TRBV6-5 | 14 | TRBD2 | TGTGCCAGCAGTGACCCGGGATTAGCGGGAGTACAGTTCTTC | CASSDPGLAGVQFF
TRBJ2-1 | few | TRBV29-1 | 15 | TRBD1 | TGCAGCGAGGGGGACAGGGGGCGCGGGTACAATGAGCAGTTCTTC | CSEGDRGRGYNEQFF
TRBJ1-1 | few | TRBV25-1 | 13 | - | TGTGCCAGCATTGGGGGGCCGAACACTGAAGCTTTCTTT | CASIGGPNTEAFF
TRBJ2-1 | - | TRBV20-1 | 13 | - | TGCAGTGCTAGAAAGGGATCCCGTTACGAGCAGTTCTTC | CSARKGSRYEQFF
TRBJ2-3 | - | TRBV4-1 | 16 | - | TGCGCCAGCAGCCAAGTTCCCTTGGGGGGGGCTGATACGCAGTATTTT | CASSQVPLGGADTQYF